This T cell receptor (beta chain) was profiled in a study of CD8 T cell repertoires and HIV-1 epitope variants. Study-wide context: Epitopes were three Gag families plus Nef HW9 and YT9.

Some clones are missing from TCRdb's copy, which holds only in-frame ones; the method was immunoSEQ multiplex PCR. Here the sample spans roughly 5,000 clones, less than 70% being singletons. This CDR3 comprises 15 residues. Findings and limits, study-wide: The assay identified only TCR beta chains of antigen-proliferating T cells.

Of note for this clone: Its antigen is not known.

The J gene is TRBJ2-2, the V gene TRBV1; TRBD1 was called by the table and not checked on the DNA. TRBV1 is shown as a pseudogene. The sample consisted of cultured CD8+ T cells derived from PBMCs. The sequence came from a male donor with HIV. CDR3 DNA sequence: TGCACCAGCAGCCAAGGGACAGGGGGCACCGGGGAGCTGTTTTTT. This codes for CTSSQGTGGTGELFF.